This T cell receptor beta chain was observed in a study of blood T cell repertoires in COVID-19. Study background: The study drew acute and convalescent COVID-19 samples from the United States, Italy and Spain.

With V trimmed by 3 bases and J by 8 bases, 8 bases remained unmatched. This CDR3 comprises 15 residues. Germline V lookup: CDR1 MDHEN, CDR2 SYDVKM. During the 2 weeks before they entered the study, exposed participants had met someone with a PCR-confirmed or clinician-diagnosed COVID-19 case. Method: immunoSEQ multiplex PCR; TCRdb's copy keeps in-frame clones and lacks some. Of approximately 300,000 clones listed, approximately 81% are singletons. This clonotype was obtained from a woman aged 25 to 45 who had been exposed to COVID-19. The sample consisted of PBMCs or T cells enriched from blood (not recorded which). The chain recombines TRBV28 with TRBJ2-1; 9 bases match TRBD1. The CDR3 region has the DNA TGTGCCAGCAGTTTTCCGGGACAGGGATCACATGAGCAGTTCTTC. Translated: CASSFPGQGSHEQFF.